This T cell receptor beta chain was sequenced for a study of T cell responses to AZD1222 COVID-19 vaccine. Study-wide findings and caveats: Just 5 to 7 AZD1222 recipients tested seropositive at baseline.

Assay: immunoSEQ multiplex PCR; the TCRdb copy retains only in-frame clones and omits some. Among 130,000 to 150,000 clones listed, 89% were seen once. Concerning this clone: Its antigen is not identified.

The junction had 13 bases not matched to a gene; V was cut back by 4 bases and J by 5 bases. The germline V gene encodes CDR1 MNHNY and CDR2 SVGAGI (reference sequence). The CDR3 spans 16 residues. The V gene is TRBV6-6, the J gene TRBJ2-7, with 8 bases identical to TRBD1. This clonotype was sampled from an adult in good health. The specimen comprised peripheral blood, sampled on day 0 of AZD1222 vaccination. CDR3 residues: CASSFNPQGAQDEQYF. CDR3 in DNA: TGTGCCAGCAGTTTCAATCCCCAGGGGGCGCAGGACGAGCAGTACTTC.